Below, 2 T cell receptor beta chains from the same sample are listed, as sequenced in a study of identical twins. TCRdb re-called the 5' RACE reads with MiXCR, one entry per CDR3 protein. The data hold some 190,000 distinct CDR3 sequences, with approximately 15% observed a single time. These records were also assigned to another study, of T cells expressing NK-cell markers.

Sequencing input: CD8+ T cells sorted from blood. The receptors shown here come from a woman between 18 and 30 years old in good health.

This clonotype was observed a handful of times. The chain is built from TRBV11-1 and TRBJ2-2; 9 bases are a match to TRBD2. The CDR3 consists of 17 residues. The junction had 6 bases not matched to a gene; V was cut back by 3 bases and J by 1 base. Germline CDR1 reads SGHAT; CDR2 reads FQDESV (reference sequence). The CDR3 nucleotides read TGTGCCAGCAGCTTCCCCAGACTAGCGGAGAACACCGGGGAGCTGTTTTTT. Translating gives CASSFPRLAENTGELFF. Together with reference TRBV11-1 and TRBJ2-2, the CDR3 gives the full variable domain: EAEVAQSPRYKITEKSQAVAFWCDPISGHATLYWYRQILGQGPELLVQFQDESVVDDSQLPKDRFSAERLKGVDSTLKIQPAELGDSAMYLCASSFPRLAENTGELFFGEGSRLTVL.

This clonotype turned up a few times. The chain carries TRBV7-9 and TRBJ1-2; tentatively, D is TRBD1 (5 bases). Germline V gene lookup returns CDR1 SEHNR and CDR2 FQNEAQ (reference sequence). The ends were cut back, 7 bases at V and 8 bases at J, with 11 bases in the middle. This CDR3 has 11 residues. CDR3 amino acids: CASNKGDGYTF. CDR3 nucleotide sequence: TGTGCCAGCAACAAAGGGGACGGCTACACCTTC.